This entry features one TCR beta chain sequence. This sample is drawn from a study of blood T cells in healthy people across ages. The CDR3 loop spans 15 amino acids. The V gene end was trimmed by 4 bases and the J gene end by 7 bases; junction bases not matched to a gene: 7. Per germline, CDR1 SGHTA and CDR2 FQGNSA. It was with a sample-barcoded 5' primer and a J-beta primer mix that a second PCR of roughly 6 to 12 cycles was run. TCRdb reprocessed the 5' RACE reads via MiXCR and lists one record per CDR3 protein. Seen here are some 1.4 million distinct CDR3 sequences, roughly 40% observed once, and the top ten hold around 8%.

Sample: blood. This receptor was identified in a woman aged 18-29 years in good health. The chain has TRBV7-2 and TRBJ2-5; 12 nucleotides agree with TRBD2. In nucleotides, the CDR3 is TGTGCCAGCAGCTCGACTAGCGGGGGCTCCGGGACCCAGTACTTC. Its translation is CASSSTSGGSGTQYF.